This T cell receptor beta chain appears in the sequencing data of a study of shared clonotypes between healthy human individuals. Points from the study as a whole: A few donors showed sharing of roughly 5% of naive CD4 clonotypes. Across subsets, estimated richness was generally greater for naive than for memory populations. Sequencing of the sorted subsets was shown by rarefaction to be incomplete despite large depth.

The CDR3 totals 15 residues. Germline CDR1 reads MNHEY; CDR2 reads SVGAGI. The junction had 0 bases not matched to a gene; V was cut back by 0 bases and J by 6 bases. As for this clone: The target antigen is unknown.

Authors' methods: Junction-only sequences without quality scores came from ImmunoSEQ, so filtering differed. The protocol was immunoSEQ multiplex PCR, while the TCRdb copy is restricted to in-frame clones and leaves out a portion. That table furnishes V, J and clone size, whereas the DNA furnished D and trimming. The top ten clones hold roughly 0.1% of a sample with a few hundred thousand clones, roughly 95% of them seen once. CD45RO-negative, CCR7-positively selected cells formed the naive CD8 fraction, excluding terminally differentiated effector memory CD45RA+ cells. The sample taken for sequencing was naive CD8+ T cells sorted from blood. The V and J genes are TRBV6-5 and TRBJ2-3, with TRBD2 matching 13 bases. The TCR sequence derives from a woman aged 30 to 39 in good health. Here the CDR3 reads CASSYSTSGRDTQYF. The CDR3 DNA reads TGTGCCAGCAGTTACTCGACTAGCGGGAGGGATACGCAGTATTTT.